This T cell receptor (beta chain) was captured by sequencing in a study of Graves' ophthalmopathy and Graves' hyperthyroidism (dated by TCRdb to the late 2010s). Background for the entire study: Peripheral blood was collected before any treatment was given, at the time of initial diagnosis. A discovery set of 95 to 100 patients (around 40 ophthalmopathy, around 57 stable hyperthyroidism) was enrolled to explore V-J signatures distinguishing ophthalmopathy from hyperthyroidism. Once sampling was done, hyperthyroidism patients were given methimazole at a starting dose of 30 mg daily, while ophthalmopathy patients were given high-dose intravenous methylprednisolone. In more than 5 hyperthyroidism patients, the T-cell repertoire of thyroid tissue was compared with the T-cell repertoire of blood. To tell Graves' ophthalmopathy apart from Graves' hyperthyroidism, and to predict which patients would progress to ophthalmopathy, the study relied on TCR beta repertoire signatures. The independent validation cohort included about 19 hyperthyroidism patients plus 17 patients who later progressed from hyperthyroidism to ophthalmopathy. In total, under 150 blood samples were TCR-sequenced: around 42 ophthalmopathy, roughly 77 hyperthyroidism and some 17 hyperthyroidism-to-ophthalmopathy patients.

Ophthalmopathy patients were characterized by moderately to severely active disease, a Clinical Activity Score of at least 3, a NOSPECS grade of at least 4, and a disease duration under 3 months. Anyone with other autoimmune diseases, uncontrolled infections, pregnancy or lactation was excluded from the study. Clinical symptoms, serum thyroxine, TRAb, thyroid ultrasound and orbital computed tomography formed the basis of the diagnosis. PBMCs were isolated from roughly 10 ml of fresh peripheral blood by Ficoll-Paque density gradient centrifugation. Trizol reagent was used to extract the total RNA, and its quality was then checked on an Agilent 2100 Bioanalyzer. TCR beta CDR3 regions were amplified from RNA transcripts for repertoire sequencing. The first round of RT-PCR was done with HTBI primers and the Qiagen OneStep RT-PCR kit, and was followed by a second round of multiplex PCR, then size selection and purification. Libraries were sequenced on an Illumina HiSeq2000 using paired-end 100 bp reads. The published analysis was carried out like this. SOAPnuke was used to process the reads, throwing out any read that had adapters, had uncalled bases, had a mean Phred below 15, or lacked an exact constant-primer or identifier match. High-quality paired reads were merged with COPE v1.2.5. Clonotypes were defined as unique nucleotide sequences and were aligned to IMGT TRB V, D and J references using MiTCR v1.1. The analysis was limited to V-J combinations with a frequency above 0.0001, which together covered 98% to 99.2% of repertoires. A TCR clonal expansion and chaos score per V-J combination was defined as the ratio of F50 clonal expansion to chaos observed in the TCRdist matrix. Welch's t-statistics and random forest were used to reduce the features to 10 to 15 V-J combinations, which were then used as input to a naive Bayes classifier. The Morisita-Horn index was used to measure how similar the thyroid and blood repertoires were. In TCRdb, the public reads were trimmed at Q25 with fastp and aligned with MiXCR, with productive beta chains retained. All rows with the same CDR3 protein become a single entry with the most common DNA and genes. TCRdb, rather than the study authors, made the V and J calls. This sample lists approximately 330,000 distinct CDR3 sequences; about a sixth were detected once. The ten largest clonotypes hold around an eighth of the sample.

With respect to this clonotype: Its antigen is not yet known. There are no base qualities to consult, and no much larger clone falls within one base.

What the work shows at the level of the full study, not this receptor alone: In validation, the model predicted ophthalmopathy progression with over 60% sensitivity and approximately 72% specificity; 12 predicted patients were CT-confirmed with GO in a median of approximately six months. Most expanded thyroid clonotypes with frequency above 0.001 were also detected in blood, suggesting blood repertoires may reflect the thyroid immune response. No statistical method was used to set the sample size in advance, and the investigators knew which group each participant was assigned to. In cross-validation, the 13-signature model distinguished ophthalmopathy from stable hyperthyroidism with about 90% sensitivity and around 81% specificity, and in the test set the corresponding values were approximately 80% and 68%.

The clonotype was recovered from an adult man with Graves' ophthalmopathy. The sample consisted of peripheral blood.

The CDR3 reads as follows: CASSSRGPQRYGYTF. The DNA sequence reads TGTGCCAGCTCTAGTCGGGGACCACAACGCTATGGCTACACCTTC. The receptor chain draws on TRBV14 and TRBJ1-2, with TRBD1 tentatively as D gene (5 bases match). V loses 8 bases of germline sequence and J loses 4 bases, and the interval between the two ends is 20 bases. The CDR3 runs 15 residues from the cysteine to the phenylalanine. The only DNA kept is the CDR3, 45 bases in frame from the first base. Via the germline V gene, CDR1 is SGHDN and CDR2 FVKESK.